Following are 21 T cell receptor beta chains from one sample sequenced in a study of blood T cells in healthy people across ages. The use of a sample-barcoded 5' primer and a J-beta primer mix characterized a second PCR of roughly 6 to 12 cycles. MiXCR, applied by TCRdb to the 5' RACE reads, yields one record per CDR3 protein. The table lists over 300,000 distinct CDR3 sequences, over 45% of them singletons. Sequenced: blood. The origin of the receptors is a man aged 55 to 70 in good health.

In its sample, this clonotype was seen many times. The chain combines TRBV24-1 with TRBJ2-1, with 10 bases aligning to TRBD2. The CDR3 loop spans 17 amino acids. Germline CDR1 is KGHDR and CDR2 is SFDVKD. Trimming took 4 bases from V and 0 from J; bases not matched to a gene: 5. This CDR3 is CATSDPWTSGSYNEQFF. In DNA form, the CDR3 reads TGTGCCACCAGTGACCCCTGGACTAGCGGCTCCTACAATGAGCAGTTCTTC.

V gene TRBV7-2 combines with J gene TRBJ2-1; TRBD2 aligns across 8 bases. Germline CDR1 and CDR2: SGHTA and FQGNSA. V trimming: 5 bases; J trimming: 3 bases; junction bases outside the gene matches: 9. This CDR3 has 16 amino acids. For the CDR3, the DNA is TGTGCCAGCAGCCCCACCGGAACTAGCGGCTACAATGAGCAGTTCTTC. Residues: CASSPTGTSGYNEQFF.

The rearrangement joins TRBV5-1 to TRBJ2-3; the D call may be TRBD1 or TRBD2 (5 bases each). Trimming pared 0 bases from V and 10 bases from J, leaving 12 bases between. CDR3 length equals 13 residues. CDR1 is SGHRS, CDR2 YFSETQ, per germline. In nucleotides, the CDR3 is TGCGCCAGCAGCTTGGAGGTCGGGGACGCGCAGTATTTT. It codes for CASSLEVGDAQYF.

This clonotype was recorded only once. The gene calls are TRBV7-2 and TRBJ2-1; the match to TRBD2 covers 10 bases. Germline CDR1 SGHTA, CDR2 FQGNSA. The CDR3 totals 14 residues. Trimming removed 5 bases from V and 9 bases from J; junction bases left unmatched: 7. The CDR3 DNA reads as TGTGCCAGCAGCCCTGGACTAGCGGCGGGTGAGCAGTTCTTC. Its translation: CASSPGLAAGEQFF.

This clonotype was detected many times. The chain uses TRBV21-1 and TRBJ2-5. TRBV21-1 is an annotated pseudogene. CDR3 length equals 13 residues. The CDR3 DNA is TGTGCCAGCAGACCGAAGGCGACGAAGACCCAGTACTTC. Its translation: CASRPKATKTQYF.

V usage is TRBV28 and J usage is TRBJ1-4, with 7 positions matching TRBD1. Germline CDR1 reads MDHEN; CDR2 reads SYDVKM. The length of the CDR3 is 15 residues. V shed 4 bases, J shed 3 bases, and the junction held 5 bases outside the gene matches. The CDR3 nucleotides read TGTGCCAGCAGTTCCCCGACAGGGCCTAATGAAAAACTGTTTTTT. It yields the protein CASSSPTGPNEKLFF. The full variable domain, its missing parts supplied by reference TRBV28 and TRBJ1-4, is DVKVTQSSRYLVKRTGEKVFLECVQDMDHENMFWYRQDPGLGLRLIYFSYDVKMKEKGDIPEGYSVSREKKERFSLILESASTNQTSMYLCASSSPTGPNEKLFFGSGTQLSVL.

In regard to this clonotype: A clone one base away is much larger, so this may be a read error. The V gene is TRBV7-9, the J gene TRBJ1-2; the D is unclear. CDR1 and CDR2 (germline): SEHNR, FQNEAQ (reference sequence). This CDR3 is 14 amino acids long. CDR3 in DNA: TGTGACAGCAGCTTAATTGGATATGTCGAGGGCTACACCTTC. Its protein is CDSSLIGYVEGYTF.

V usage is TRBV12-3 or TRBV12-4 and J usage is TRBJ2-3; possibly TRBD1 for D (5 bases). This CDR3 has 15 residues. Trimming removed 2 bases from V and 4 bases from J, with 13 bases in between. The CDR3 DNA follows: TGTGCCAGCAGTTTAAGGGCAGGGCGAGCAGATACGCAGTATTTT. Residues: CASSLRAGRADTQYF.

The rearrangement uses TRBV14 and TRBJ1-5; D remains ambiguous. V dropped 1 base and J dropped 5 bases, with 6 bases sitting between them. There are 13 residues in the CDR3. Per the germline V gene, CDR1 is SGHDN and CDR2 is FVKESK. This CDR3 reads CASSQGVHQPQHF. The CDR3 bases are TGTGCCAGCAGCCAAGGGGTCCATCAGCCCCAGCATTTT. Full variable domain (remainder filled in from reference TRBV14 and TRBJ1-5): EAGVTQFPSHSVIEKGQTVTLRCDPISGHDNLYWYRRVMGKEIKFLLHFVKESKQDESGMPNNRFLAERTGGTYSTLKVQPAELEDSGVYFCASSQGVHQPQHFGDGTRLSIL.

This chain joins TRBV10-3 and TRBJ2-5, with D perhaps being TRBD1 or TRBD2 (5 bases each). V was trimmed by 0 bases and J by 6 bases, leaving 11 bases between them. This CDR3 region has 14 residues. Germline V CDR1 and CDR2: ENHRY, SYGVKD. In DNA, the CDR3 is TGTGCCATCAGTGAGTCCGGGGCCGGGCAGACCCAGTACTTC. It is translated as CAISESGAGQTQYF.

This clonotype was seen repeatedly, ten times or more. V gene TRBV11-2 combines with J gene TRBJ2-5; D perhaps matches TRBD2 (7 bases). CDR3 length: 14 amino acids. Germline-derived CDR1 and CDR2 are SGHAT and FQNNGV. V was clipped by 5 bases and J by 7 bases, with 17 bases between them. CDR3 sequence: CASSRGVQRGTQYF. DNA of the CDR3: TGTGCCAGCAGCAGGGGGGTACAGCGGGGGACCCAGTACTTC.

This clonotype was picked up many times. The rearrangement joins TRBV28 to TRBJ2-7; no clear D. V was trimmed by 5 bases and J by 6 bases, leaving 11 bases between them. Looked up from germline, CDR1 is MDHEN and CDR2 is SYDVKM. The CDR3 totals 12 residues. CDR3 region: CASSLPVGEQYF. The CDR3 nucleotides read TGTGCCAGCAGTCTCCCAGTAGGCGAGCAGTACTTC.

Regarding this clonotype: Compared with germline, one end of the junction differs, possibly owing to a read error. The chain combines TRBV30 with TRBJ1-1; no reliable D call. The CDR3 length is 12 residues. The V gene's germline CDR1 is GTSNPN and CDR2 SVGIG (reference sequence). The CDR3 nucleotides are TGTGCCGGGAGTGTAACGGCAGGTTTCGCTTTCTTT. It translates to CAGSVTAGFAFF. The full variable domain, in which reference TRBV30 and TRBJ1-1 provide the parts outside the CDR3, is SQTIHQWPATLVQPVGSPLSLECTVEGTSNPNLYWYRQAAGRGLQLLFYSVGIGQISSEVPQNLSASRPQDRQFILSSKKLLLSDSGFYLCAGSVTAGFAFFGQGTRLTVV.

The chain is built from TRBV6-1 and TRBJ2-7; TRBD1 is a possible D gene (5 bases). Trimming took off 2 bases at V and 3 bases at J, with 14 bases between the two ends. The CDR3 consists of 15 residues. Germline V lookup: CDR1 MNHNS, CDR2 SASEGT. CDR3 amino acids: CASSESAGRYYEQYF. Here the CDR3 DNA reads TGTGCCAGCAGTGAAAGCGCAGGGCGTTACTACGAGCAGTACTTC.

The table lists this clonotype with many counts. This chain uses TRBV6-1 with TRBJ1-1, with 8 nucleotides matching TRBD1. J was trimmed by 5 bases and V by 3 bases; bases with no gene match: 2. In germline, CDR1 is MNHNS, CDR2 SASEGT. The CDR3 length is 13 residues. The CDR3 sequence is CASSDRGRTEAFF. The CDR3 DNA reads TGTGCCAGCAGTGACAGGGGGCGGACTGAAGCTTTCTTT.

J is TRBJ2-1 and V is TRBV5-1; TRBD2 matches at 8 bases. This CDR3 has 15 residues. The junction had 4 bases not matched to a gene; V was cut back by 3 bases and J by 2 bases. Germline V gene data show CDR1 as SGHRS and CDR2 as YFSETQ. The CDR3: CASSSGGAPYNEQFF. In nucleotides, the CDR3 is TGCGCCAGCAGCTCCGGGGGGGCCCCCTACAATGAGCAGTTCTTC.

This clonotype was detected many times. The CDR3 DNA reads TGCGCCAGCAGCCTCCACCCCCCTCGGGCACCTAACTATGGCTACACCTTC. It encodes CASSLHPPRAPNYGYTF. This chain connects TRBV4-3 to TRBJ1-2; the D is unclear. V was clipped by 4 bases and J by 0 bases, with 18 bases between them. The CDR3 consists of 17 residues. Per the germline V gene, CDR1 is LGHNA and CDR2 is YSLEER.

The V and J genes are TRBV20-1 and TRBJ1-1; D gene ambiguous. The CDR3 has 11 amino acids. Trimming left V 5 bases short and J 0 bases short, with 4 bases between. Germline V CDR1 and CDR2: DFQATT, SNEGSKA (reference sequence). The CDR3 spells CSAQMNTEAFF. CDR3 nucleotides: TGCAGTGCTCAGATGAACACTGAAGCTTTCTTT.

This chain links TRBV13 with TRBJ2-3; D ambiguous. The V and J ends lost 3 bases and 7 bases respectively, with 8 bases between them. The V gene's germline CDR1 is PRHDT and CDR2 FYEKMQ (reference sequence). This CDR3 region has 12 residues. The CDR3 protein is CASSFQDNTQYF. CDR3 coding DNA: TGTGCCAGCAGCTTTCAGGATAATACGCAGTATTTT.

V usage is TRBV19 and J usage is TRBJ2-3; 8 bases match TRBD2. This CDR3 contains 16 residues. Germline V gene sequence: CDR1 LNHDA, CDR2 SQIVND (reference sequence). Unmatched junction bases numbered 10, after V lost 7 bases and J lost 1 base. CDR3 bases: TGTGCCAGTACCGAAATGGGGCGGGGGGGCACAGATACGCAGTATTTT. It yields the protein CASTEMGRGGTDTQYF.

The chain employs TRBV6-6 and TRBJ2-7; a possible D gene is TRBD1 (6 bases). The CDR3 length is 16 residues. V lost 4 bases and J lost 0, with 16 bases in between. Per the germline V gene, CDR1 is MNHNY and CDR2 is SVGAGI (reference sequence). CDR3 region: CASSFSDRSSSYEQYF. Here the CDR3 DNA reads TGTGCCAGCAGTTTTTCCGACAGGTCGAGCTCCTACGAGCAGTACTTC.